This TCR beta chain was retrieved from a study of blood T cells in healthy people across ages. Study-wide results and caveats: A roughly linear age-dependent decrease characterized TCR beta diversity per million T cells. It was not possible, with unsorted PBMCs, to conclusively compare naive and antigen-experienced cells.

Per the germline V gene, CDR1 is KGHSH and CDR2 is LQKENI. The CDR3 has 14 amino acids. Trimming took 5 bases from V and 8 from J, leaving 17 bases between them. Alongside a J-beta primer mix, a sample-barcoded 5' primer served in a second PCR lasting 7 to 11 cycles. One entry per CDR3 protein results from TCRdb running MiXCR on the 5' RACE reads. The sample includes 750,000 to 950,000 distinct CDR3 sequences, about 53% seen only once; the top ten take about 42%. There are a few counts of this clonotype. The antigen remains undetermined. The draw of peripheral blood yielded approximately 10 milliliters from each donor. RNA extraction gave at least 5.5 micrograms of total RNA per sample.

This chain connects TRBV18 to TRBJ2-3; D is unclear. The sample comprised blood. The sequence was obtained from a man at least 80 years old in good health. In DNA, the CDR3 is TGTGCCAGCTCAGTTAACCGACTTGTTGGTACGCAGTATTTT. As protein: CASSVNRLVGTQYF.